The 17 T cell receptor beta chains reported below all come from one sample, sequenced in a study of T cells in Graves' hyperthyroidism and ophthalmopathy. Using RNA transcripts as the source, TCR beta CDR3 regions were amplified. First-round RT-PCR with HTBI primers amplified the TCR CDR3 region. TCRdb reprocessed the multiplex PCR reads via MiXCR and lists one record per CDR3 protein. The table has some 570,000 distinct CDR3 sequences, approximately 17% seen once. Sequenced: blood. The receptors here all came from a woman aged 18-29 years with Graves' ophthalmopathy.

This clonotype was recorded at least ten times. The CDR3 protein is CASSQGPGLGGNEQFF. The CDR3, as DNA: TGTGCCAGCAGCCAAGGGCCAGGATTAGGGGGTAATGAGCAGTTCTTC. This chain joins TRBV3-1 and TRBJ2-1; tentatively, D is TRBD1 (6 bases). V was shortened by 1 base and J by 7 bases, with 17 bases between the two germline ends. The CDR3 runs 16 residues. Germline assignment: CDR1 LGHDT and CDR2 YNNKEL (reference sequence).

This clonotype came up many times. This chain links TRBV2 with TRBJ2-7; 8 bases are shared with TRBD2. CDR3 size: 15 residues. The germline V gene encodes CDR1 SNHLY and CDR2 FYNNEI. V lost 6 bases, J lost 6 bases, and 13 bases stayed unmatched. In nucleotides, the CDR3 is TGTGCCAGCAGCCCAACCGGGGGGGTGGCTGGCGAGCAGTACTTC. This gives the protein CASSPTGGVAGEQYF.

The table lists this clonotype with a few counts. A much larger clonotype is one base distant, so this may be a read error. This sequence joins TRBV30 and TRBJ1-4; D may be TRBD1 (5 bases). The V gene's germline CDR1 is GTSNPN and CDR2 SVGIG (reference sequence). The CDR3 has 10 residues. V was pared by 4 bases and J by 8 bases, with 5 bases between. Here the CDR3 DNA reads TGTGCCTGGAAGGGGGAAAAACTGTTTTTT. This gives the protein CAWKGEKLFF.

This clonotype was seen many times. The CDR3 DNA reads as TGTGCCAGCAGTAGAGACCAAGTGAACACAGATACGCAGTATTTT. This gives the protein CASSRDQVNTDTQYF. The V and J genes are TRBV2 and TRBJ2-3, with D hard to call. CDR1 is SNHLY, CDR2 FYNNEI, per germline. The CDR3 totals 15 residues. With 5 bases removed from V and 2 bases from J, the gap between germline ends came to 14 bases.

This clonotype occurred many times. The genes are TRBV12-3 or TRBV12-4 and TRBJ2-7; possible D gene TRBD2, 5 bases. With 6 bases removed from V and 2 bases from J, the gap between germline ends came to 14 bases. The CDR3 is 14 residues long. The CDR3 DNA sequence: TGTGCCAGCAGCCTCTCGGGATACCCCTACGAGCAGTACTTC. Protein: CASSLSGYPYEQYF.

V gene TRBV5-1 combines with J gene TRBJ2-7; possible D gene TRBD1, 6 bases. The germline CDR1 and CDR2 sequences are SGHRS and YFSETQ. V lost 0 bases and J lost 2, with 15 bases in between. CDR3 length equals 16 residues. CDR3 sequence reads: CASSLGNRVPTYEQYF. The CDR3 region has the DNA TGCGCCAGCAGCTTGGGGAACAGGGTTCCCACCTACGAGCAGTACTTC.

This clonotype was picked up many times. This sequence joins TRBV28 and TRBJ1-1; no definite D call. The V gene lost 3 bases and the J gene lost 4 bases, with 15 bases spanning the gap. CDR1 is MDHEN and CDR2 is SYDVKM in the germline V gene. The CDR3 is 15 residues long. CDR3 in DNA: TGTGCCAGCAGTTTGCCCCGACCGGGCTCCACTGAAGCTTTCTTT. Translated, it gives CASSLPRPGSTEAFF.

The chain has TRBV2 and TRBJ2-7; 7 nucleotides agree with TRBD1. CDR1 and CDR2 (germline): SNHLY, FYNNEI. After removal of 1 base from V and 3 bases from J, the junction contained 9 bases not matched to a gene. This CDR3 spans 16 amino acids. The chain's CDR3 is CASSEESGAGGYEQYF. The CDR3 DNA sequence: TGTGCCAGCAGTGAAGAGTCCGGGGCAGGGGGCTACGAGCAGTACTTC.

The chain is built from TRBV5-1 and TRBJ2-7; no definite D call. Germline lookup yields CDR1 SGHRS and CDR2 YFSETQ. The CDR3 is 15 amino acids. Deletions cut 4 bases from V and 5 bases from J, with 19 bases between. The CDR3 loop is CASSGSSSSGNEQYF. The CDR3 coding sequence is TGCGCCAGCAGCGGAAGTTCTAGTTCGGGCAACGAGCAGTACTTC. Full variable domain (outside the CDR3, taken from reference TRBV5-1 and TRBJ2-7): KAGVTQTPRYLIKTRGQQVTLSCSPISGHRSVSWYQQTPGQGLQFLFEYFSETQRNKGNFPGRFSGRQFSNSRSEMNVSTLELGDSALYLCASSGSSSSGNEQYFGPGTRLTVT.

Turning to this clonotype: A much larger clone lies one base from this, so it may be a read error. V gene TRBV5-6 combines with J gene TRBJ2-3; weak D call: TRBD1 (5 bases). Per the germline V gene, CDR1 is SGHDT and CDR2 is YYEEEE. CDR3 size: 15 residues. Trimming left V 3 bases short and J 4 bases short, with 15 bases between. The CDR3 is CASSSYRRSSDTQYF. The DNA of the CDR3 is TGTGCCAGCAGCTCCTACAGGCGTAGCTCAGATACGCAGTATTTT.

This clonotype was recorded at least ten times. Its ends do not fully match the called genes, so a read error is possible. V and J are TRBV28 and TRBJ2-7; D is unclear. CDR1 is MDHEN and CDR2 is SYDVKM in the germline V gene. CDR3 length equals 11 residues. The CDR3 DNA is TGTGCCAGCAGTAAAACGTACGAGCAGTGCTTC. This codes for CASSKTYEQCF.

Comments on this clonotype: A much larger clone differs from this one at a single base, so this may be a read error. The chain employs TRBV11-2 and TRBJ2-4, with D perhaps TRBD1 or TRBD2 (7 bases each). Germline V gene data show CDR1 as SGHAT and CDR2 as FQNNGV. CDR3 length equals 16 residues. CDR3 in amino acids: CTSSRTGEGIKNIQYF. Written as DNA, the CDR3 is TGTACCAGCAGCCGCACAGGGGAGGGGATTAAAAACATTCAGTACTTC.

CDR3 nucleotides: TGCGCCAGCAGCCAAGAAGAAGGGAACACCGGGGAGCTGTTTTTT. Its protein is CASSQEEGNTGELFF. This chain joins TRBV4-1 and TRBJ2-2; D is ambiguous. The CDR3 is 15 residues long. The V end was cut by 0 bases, the J end by 1 base, with 6 bases between. Germline values: CDR1 MGHRA, CDR2 YSYEKL.

This clonotype was counted ten times or more. The gene calls are TRBV20-1 and TRBJ2-1; TRBD2 matches 7 bases. V trimming: 6 bases; J trimming: 0 bases; junction bases outside the gene matches: 5. The germline CDR1 and CDR2 sequences are DFQATT and SNEGSKA (reference sequence). The CDR3 consists of 14 residues. As DNA, the CDR3 is TGCAGTGCACACTCTAGCGGCTCCTACAATGAGCAGTTCTTC. It yields the protein CSAHSSGSYNEQFF.

CDR3 DNA: TGTGCCAGCAGCCTCCCGGGTTGGGATGGCTACACCTTC. This codes for CASSLPGWDGYTF. V gene TRBV6-1 combines with J gene TRBJ1-2; no clear D. Trimming removed 6 bases from V and 6 bases from J, with 14 bases in between. The CDR3 has 13 residues. Germline assignment: CDR1 MNHNS and CDR2 SASEGT.

This clonotype was detected once. This sequence joins TRBV10-3 and TRBJ2-1, with D unclear. V shed 3 bases and J shed 7 bases, with 13 bases lying between them. Germline CDR1 ENHRY, CDR2 SYGVKD. CDR3 length: 14 amino acids. This chain's CDR3 is CAISDPGYPNEQFF. The CDR3 bases are TGTGCCATCAGTGATCCCGGGTATCCGAATGAGCAGTTCTTC.

The chain employs TRBV12-3 or TRBV12-4 and TRBJ2-1; D gene uncertain. Trimming pared 4 bases from V and 2 bases from J, leaving 18 bases between. CDR3 length: 17 residues. CDR3 nucleotide sequence: TGTGCCAGCAGTTCAACTCCGACGAGAGGTGCCTACAATGAGCAGTTCTTC. Its protein product is CASSSTPTRGAYNEQFF.